These 17 T cell receptor beta chains originate from one sample sequenced in a study of blood T cell repertoires in COVID-19. Clones were sequenced by immunoSEQ multiplex PCR, and TCRdb holds only the in-frame ones, with some missing. The sample records 25,000 to 35,000 clones, 83% being singletons. Sequencing was performed on peripheral blood. These receptors were obtained from a man aged 65-85 years with active COVID-19.

This sequence joins TRBV18 and TRBJ1-2; 7 bases are a match to TRBD1. V lost 3 bases to trimming and J lost 3 bases; unmatched junction nucleotides: 1. CDR1 and CDR2 (germline): KGHSH, LQKENI. The CDR3 sequence is 13 residues long. CDR3 nucleotides: TGTGCCAGCTCACCGCAGGGGGACTATGGCTACACCTTC. It encodes CASSPQGDYGYTF.

V and J are TRBV6-5 and TRBJ2-7; possible D gene TRBD1, 7 bases. This CDR3 has 14 residues. Trimming shortened V by 11 bases and J by 6 bases, and 23 bases separated the two germline ends. Germline values: CDR1 MNHEY, CDR2 SVGAGI. The CDR3 DNA follows: TGTGCCGCACGCTCAGGGGGGACGGTCTCCGAGCAGTACTTC. This sequence encodes CAARSGGTVSEQYF.

This rearrangement joins TRBV5-1 to TRBJ2-7; 11 bases match TRBD2. The ends lost 4 bases at V and 4 bases at J; junction bases unmatched: 7. CDR3 size: 15 residues. Germline loops: CDR1 SGHRS, CDR2 YFSETQ. The CDR3 DNA is TGCGCCAGCAGCCGCTATACTAGCGGGAGTTACGAGCAGTACTTC. It specifies CASSRYTSGSYEQYF.

In this sample, this clone turned up once. V is TRBV28 and J is TRBJ2-4, with D possibly TRBD1 on 7 matching bases. Trimming stripped 2 bases from V and 1 base from J, with 18 bases between. The CDR3 sequence is 18 residues long. CDR1 is MDHEN and CDR2 is SYDVKM in the germline V gene. The CDR3 reads CASSLGGRQGWAKNIQYF. CDR3 DNA sequence: TGTGCCAGCAGTTTAGGGGGGAGACAGGGATGGGCCAAAAACATTCAGTACTTC.

The chain has TRBV6-6 and TRBJ1-1, with D perhaps matching TRBD1 (6 bases). CDR3 size: 14 residues. Per germline, CDR1 MNHNY and CDR2 SVGAGI (reference sequence). V was cut by 6 bases and J by 1 base, with 12 bases left in between. The DNA for the CDR3 is TGTGCCAGCAGACAGGGAAGGGGGAACACTGAAGCTTTCTTT. It codes for CASRQGRGNTEAFF.

V gene TRBV3-1 (or the pseudogene TRBV3-2) combines with J gene TRBJ1-2, with 7 bases matching TRBD1. The ends lost 4 bases at V and 4 bases at J; junction bases unmatched: 9. The CDR3 runs to 15 residues. The V gene's germline CDR1 is LGHDT and CDR2 YNNKEL (reference sequence). Here the CDR3 DNA reads TGTGCCAGCAGCCCGAGGGACAGAAAGGGCTATGGCTACACCTTC. Protein sequence: CASSPRDRKGYGYTF.

This chain links TRBV5-8 with TRBJ2-2, with D uncertain. The ends were cut back, 5 bases at V and 2 bases at J, with 10 bases in the middle. The CDR3 has 14 amino acids. Per the germline V gene, CDR1 is SGHTS and CDR2 is YDEGEE. The chain's CDR3 is CASSRGRNTGELFF. In DNA, the CDR3 is TGTGCCAGCAGTCGAGGCCGAAACACCGGGGAGCTGTTTTTT.

This clone was counted only a few times. The V and J genes are TRBV6-5 and TRBJ2-1; possibly TRBD1 for D (5 bases). The V end lost 4 bases, the J end lost 9 bases, and 10 bases lay between the germline ends. Germline-derived CDR1 and CDR2 are MNHEY and SVGAGI. This CDR3 is 12 amino acids long. CDR3 region: CASSSQGTEQFF. CDR3 bases: TGTGCCAGCAGTTCCCAGGGTACTGAGCAGTTCTTC.

V gene TRBV11-2 combines with J gene TRBJ2-3; no definite D call. Germline assignment: CDR1 SGHAT and CDR2 FQNNGV. The CDR3 extends over 12 amino acids. The V end lost 4 bases, the J end lost 4 bases, and 6 bases lay between the germline ends. CDR3 protein: CASSSFSDTQYF. CDR3 nucleotide sequence: TGTGCCAGCAGCTCCTTCTCAGATACGCAGTATTTT.

The V gene is TRBV18, the J gene TRBJ2-1; D not certain. Trimming took 1 base from V and 8 from J, leaving 9 bases between them. The germline V gene encodes CDR1 KGHSH and CDR2 LQKENI. This CDR3 contains 13 residues. The CDR3 DNA reads as TGTGCCAGCTCACCACTAGCTTCTGATGAGCAGTTCTTC. Protein product: CASSPLASDEQFF.

This chain joins TRBV7-8 and TRBJ2-1, with TRBD2 as a possible D gene (7 bases). Germline-derived CDR1 and CDR2 are SGHVS and FQNEAQ. CDR3 length: 15 residues. The V and J ends lost 6 bases and 4 bases respectively, with 16 bases between them. CDR3 in DNA: TGTGCCAGCAGGGACCCGGGGGGCGCGTACAATGAGCAGTTCTTC. Amino acids: CASRDPGGAYNEQFF.

In its sample, this clone ranks as medium-sized. V is TRBV21-1 and J is TRBJ2-7; TRBD1 is taken as the D call from the table, unchecked against the DNA. TRBV21-1 is a documented pseudogene. This CDR3 comprises 14 residues. The CDR3 protein is CASSPRTGGDEQYF. The CDR3 DNA sequence: TGTGCCAGCAGCCCCCGGACAGGGGGGGACGAGCAGTACTTC.

The table lists this clone with a few counts. CDR3 amino acids: CASSPTEGLWTF. The CDR3 coding sequence is TGTGCCAGCAGTCCAACCGAGGGCCTGTGGACCTTC. The chain recombines TRBV12-3 or TRBV12-4 with TRBJ1-2; D is unresolved. With 5 bases removed from V and 14 bases from J, the gap between germline ends came to 18 bases. This CDR3 comprises 12 residues.

The chain has TRBV9 and TRBJ2-1; TRBD2 matches at 8 bases. Germline lookup yields CDR1 SGDLS and CDR2 YYNGEE. The CDR3 loop spans 15 amino acids. With 2 bases clipped from V and 1 base from J, the junction kept 2 bases outside the gene matches. The CDR3 nucleotides read TGTGCCAGCAGCGTCGCGGGAGGATCCTACAATGAGCAGTTCTTC. Its translation: CASSVAGGSYNEQFF. Full variable domain (missing parts from reference TRBV9 and TRBJ2-1): DSGVTQTPKHLITATGQRVTLRCSPRSGDLSVYWYQQSLDQGLQFLIQYYNGEERAKGNILERFSAQQFPDLHSELNLSSLELGDSALYFCASSVAGGSYNEQFFGPGTRLTVL.

The chain uses TRBV24-1 and TRBJ2-2; the match to TRBD2 covers 13 bases. Germline V lookup: CDR1 KGHDR, CDR2 SFDVKD. This CDR3 comprises 22 residues. V trimming: 7 bases; J trimming: 5 bases; junction bases outside the gene matches: 24. CDR3: CATSTRRQRTSGSKRGTGELFF. The CDR3 DNA sequence: TGTGCCACCAGCACCCGACGACAGCGGACTAGCGGGAGCAAGAGGGGGACCGGGGAGCTGTTTTTT.

V gene TRBV30 combines with J gene TRBJ1-1, with D possibly TRBD1 on 5 matching bases. The CDR3 has 16 residues. Trimming left V 3 bases short and J 0 bases short, with 17 bases between. CDR1 and CDR2 from the germline V gene are GTSNPN and SVGIG (reference sequence). The CDR3 here is CAWRLWVGGVNTEAFF. The CDR3 DNA follows: TGTGCCTGGAGGCTCTGGGTGGGGGGAGTGAACACTGAAGCTTTCTTT.

The chain's CDR3 is CASSIPGSYEQYF. CDR3 bases: TGTGCCAGTAGTATACCAGGGTCCTACGAGCAGTACTTC. The chain combines TRBV19 with TRBJ2-7, with D possibly being TRBD1 (5 bases). The V and J ends lost 2 bases and 1 base respectively, with 6 bases between them. This CDR3 spans 13 amino acids. CDR1 and CDR2 from the germline V gene are LNHDA and SQIVND (reference sequence).